This record concerns one TCR beta chain sequence. Its antigen remains unidentified. In the same sample, other DNA sequences code for this CDR3. The sample belongs to a study of shared clonotypes between healthy human individuals. Study-level points and caveats: Around 4.7% was the fraction of naive CD4 clonotypes found shared across several donors. Researchers sampled blood only, noting tissue repertoires likely differ.

The method was immunoSEQ multiplex PCR; TCRdb's version includes in-frame clones alone and lacks a portion of them. The repertoire consists of about 2 million clones, with approximately 94% occurring once and the leading ten covering roughly 1%. CD8 cells classed as naive were CD45RO-negative and positively selected for CCR7, excluding terminally differentiated effector memory CD45RA+ cells. This CDR3 region has 13 residues. CDR1 and CDR2 (germline): SQVTM, ANQGSEA. Trimming left V 4 bases short and J 0 bases short, with 10 bases between. Sample: naive CD8+ T cells sorted from blood. The chain combines TRBV29-1 with TRBJ2-7, with unresolved D. This TCR derives from a man aged 18 to 29 in good health. CDR3 sequence: CSVGGGSSYEQYF. Here the CDR3 DNA reads TGCAGCGTTGGGGGTGGCTCCTCCTACGAGCAGTACTTC.